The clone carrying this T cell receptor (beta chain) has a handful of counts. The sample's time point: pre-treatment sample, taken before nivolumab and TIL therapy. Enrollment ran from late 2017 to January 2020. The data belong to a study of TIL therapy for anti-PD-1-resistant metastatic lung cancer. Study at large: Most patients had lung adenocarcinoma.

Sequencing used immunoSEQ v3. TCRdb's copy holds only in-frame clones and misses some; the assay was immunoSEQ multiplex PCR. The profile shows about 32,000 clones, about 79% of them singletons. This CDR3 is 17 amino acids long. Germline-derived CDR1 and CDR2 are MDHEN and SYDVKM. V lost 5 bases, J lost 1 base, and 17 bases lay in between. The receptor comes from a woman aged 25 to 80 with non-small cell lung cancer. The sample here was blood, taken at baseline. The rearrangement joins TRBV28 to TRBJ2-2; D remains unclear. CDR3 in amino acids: CASSPILTARNTGELFF. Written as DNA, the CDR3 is TGTGCCAGCAGTCCCATTTTAACAGCGAGGAACACCGGGGAGCTGTTTTTT.